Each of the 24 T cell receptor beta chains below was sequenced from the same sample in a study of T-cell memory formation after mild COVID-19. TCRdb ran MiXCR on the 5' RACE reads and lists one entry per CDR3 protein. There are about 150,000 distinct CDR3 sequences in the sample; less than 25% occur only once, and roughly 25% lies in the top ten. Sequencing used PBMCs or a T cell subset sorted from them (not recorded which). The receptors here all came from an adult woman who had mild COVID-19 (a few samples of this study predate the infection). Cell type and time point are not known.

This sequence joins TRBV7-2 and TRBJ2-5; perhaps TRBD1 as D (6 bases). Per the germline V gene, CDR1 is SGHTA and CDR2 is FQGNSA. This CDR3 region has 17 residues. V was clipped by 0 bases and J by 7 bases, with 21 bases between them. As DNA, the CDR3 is TGTGCCAGCAGCTTAGCCTCCGGGACAACTAACCGTGGGACCCAGTACTTC. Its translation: CASSLASGTTNRGTQYF.

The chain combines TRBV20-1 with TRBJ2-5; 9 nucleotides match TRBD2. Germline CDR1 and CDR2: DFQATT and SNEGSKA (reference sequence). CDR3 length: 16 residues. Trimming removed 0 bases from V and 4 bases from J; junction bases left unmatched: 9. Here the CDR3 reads CSARDGFGTSTETQYF. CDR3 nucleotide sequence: TGCAGTGCTAGAGATGGATTTGGGACTAGCACAGAGACCCAGTACTTC.

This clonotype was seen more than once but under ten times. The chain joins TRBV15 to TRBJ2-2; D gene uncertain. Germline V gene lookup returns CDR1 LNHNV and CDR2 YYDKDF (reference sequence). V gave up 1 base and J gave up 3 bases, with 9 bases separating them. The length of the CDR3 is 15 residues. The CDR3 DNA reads TGTGCCACCAGCAGAGGTTTGGATGACACCGGGGAGCTGTTTTTT. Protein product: CATSRGLDDTGELFF. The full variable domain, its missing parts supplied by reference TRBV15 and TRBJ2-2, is DAMVIQNPRYQVTQFGKPVTLSCSQTLNHNVMYWYQQKSSQAPKLLFHYYDKDFNNEADTPDNFQSRRPNTSFCFLDIRSPGLGDTAMYLCATSRGLDDTGELFFGEGSRLTVL.

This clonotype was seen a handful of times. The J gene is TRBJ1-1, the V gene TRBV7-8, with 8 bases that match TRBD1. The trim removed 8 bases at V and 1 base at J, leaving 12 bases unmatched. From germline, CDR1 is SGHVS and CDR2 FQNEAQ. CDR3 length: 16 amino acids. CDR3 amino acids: CASGILVGTGNTEAFF. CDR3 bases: TGTGCCAGCGGAATCCTTGTCGGGACAGGGAACACTGAAGCTTTCTTT.

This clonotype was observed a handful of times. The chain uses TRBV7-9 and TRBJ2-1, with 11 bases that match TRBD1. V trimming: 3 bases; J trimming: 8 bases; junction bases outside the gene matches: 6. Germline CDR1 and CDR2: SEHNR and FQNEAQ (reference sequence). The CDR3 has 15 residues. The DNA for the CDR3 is TGTGCCAGCAGCTTGCCGGGACAGGGGGGCTATGAGCAGTTCTTC. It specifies CASSLPGQGGYEQFF. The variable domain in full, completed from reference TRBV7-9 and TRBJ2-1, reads DTGVSQNPRHKITKRGQNVTFRCDPISEHNRLYWYRQTLGQGPEFLTYFQNEAQLEKSRLLSDRFSAERPKGSFSTLEIQRTEQGDSAMYLCASSLPGQGGYEQFFGPGTRLTVL.

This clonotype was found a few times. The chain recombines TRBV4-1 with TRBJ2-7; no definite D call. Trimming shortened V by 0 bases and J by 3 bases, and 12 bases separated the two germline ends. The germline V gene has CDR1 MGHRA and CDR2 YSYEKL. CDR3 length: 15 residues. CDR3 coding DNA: TGCGCCAGCAGCCAAGATCCCAACGGGTACTACGAGCAGTACTTC. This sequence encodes CASSQDPNGYYEQYF.

The CDR3 DNA reads as TGTGCCAGCAGTTTAGCCGGGCTTAGCTACAATGAGCAGTTCTTC. Amino acid sequence: CASSLAGLSYNEQFF. The chain uses TRBV27 and TRBJ2-1; D gene ambiguous. Looked up from germline, CDR1 is MNHEY and CDR2 is SMNVEV (reference sequence). The CDR3 spans 15 residues. V was cut by 2 bases and J by 3 bases, with 11 bases left in between.

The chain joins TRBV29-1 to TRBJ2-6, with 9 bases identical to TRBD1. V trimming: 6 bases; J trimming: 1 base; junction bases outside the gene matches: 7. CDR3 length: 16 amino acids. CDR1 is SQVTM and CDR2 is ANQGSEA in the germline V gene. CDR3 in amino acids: CSVPTGGRSGANVLTF. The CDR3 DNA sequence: TGCAGCGTCCCGACAGGGGGACGATCTGGGGCCAACGTCCTGACTTTC.

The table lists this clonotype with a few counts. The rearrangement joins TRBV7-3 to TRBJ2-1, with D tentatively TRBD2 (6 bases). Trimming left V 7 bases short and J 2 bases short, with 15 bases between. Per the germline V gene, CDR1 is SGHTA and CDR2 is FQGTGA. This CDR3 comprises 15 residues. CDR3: CASTPSAGPYNEQFF. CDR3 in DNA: TGTGCCAGCACCCCGTCCGCGGGACCCTACAATGAGCAGTTCTTC.

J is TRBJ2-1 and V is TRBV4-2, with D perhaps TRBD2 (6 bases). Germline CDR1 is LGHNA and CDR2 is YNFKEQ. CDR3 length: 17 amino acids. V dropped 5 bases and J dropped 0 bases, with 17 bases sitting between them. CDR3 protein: CASSGSSAGNSYNEQFF. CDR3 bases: TGTGCCAGCAGCGGCAGCTCCGCGGGAAACTCCTACAATGAGCAGTTCTTC.

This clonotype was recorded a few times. This chain's CDR3 is CSVELFEVGEQFF. The CDR3 DNA is TGCAGCGTTGAACTATTCGAGGTGGGTGAGCAGTTCTTC. V is TRBV29-1 and J is TRBJ2-1; D unclear. The germline V gene has CDR1 SQVTM and CDR2 ANQGSEA. This CDR3 has 13 residues. Trimming took 2 bases from V and 9 from J, leaving 14 bases between them.

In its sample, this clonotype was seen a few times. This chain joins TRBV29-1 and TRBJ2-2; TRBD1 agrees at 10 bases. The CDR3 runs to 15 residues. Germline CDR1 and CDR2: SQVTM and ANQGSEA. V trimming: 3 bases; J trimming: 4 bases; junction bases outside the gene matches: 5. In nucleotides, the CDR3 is TGCAGCGTTGATGTGACAGGGGGCTTCACCGGGGAGCTGTTTTTT. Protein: CSVDVTGGFTGELFF.

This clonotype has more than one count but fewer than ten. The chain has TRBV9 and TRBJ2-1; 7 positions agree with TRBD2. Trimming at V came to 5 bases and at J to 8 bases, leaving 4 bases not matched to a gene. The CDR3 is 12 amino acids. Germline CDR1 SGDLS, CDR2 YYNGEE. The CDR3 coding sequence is TGTGCCAGCAGGAGCGGGATGGATGAGCAGTTCTTC. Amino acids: CASRSGMDEQFF.

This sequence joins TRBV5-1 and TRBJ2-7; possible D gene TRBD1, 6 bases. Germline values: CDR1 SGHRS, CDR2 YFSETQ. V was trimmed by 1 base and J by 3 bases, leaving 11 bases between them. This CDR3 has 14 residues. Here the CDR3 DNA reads TGCGCCAGCAGCTTGTTCGAAGGGGGCTACGAGCAGTACTTC. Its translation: CASSLFEGGYEQYF.

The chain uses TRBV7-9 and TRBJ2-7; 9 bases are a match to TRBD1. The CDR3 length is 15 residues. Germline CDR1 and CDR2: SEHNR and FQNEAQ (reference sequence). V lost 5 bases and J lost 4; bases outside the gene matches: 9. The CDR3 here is CASSPLDRGGYEQYF. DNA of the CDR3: TGTGCCAGCAGCCCCCTGGACAGGGGAGGGTACGAGCAGTACTTC.

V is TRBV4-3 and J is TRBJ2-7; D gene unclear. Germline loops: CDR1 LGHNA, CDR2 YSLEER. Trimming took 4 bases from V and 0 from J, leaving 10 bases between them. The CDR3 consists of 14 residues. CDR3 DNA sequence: TGCGCCAGCAGCCGGGCAGGCCTCTCCTACGAGCAGTACTTC. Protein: CASSRAGLSYEQYF.

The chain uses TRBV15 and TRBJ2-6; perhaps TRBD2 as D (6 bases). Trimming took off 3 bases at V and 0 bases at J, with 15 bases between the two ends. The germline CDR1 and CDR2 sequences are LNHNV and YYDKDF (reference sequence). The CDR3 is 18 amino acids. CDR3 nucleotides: TGTGCCACCAGCAGCGGGAGATGGGGAGTCTCTGGGGCCAACGTCCTGACTTTC. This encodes CATSSGRWGVSGANVLTF.

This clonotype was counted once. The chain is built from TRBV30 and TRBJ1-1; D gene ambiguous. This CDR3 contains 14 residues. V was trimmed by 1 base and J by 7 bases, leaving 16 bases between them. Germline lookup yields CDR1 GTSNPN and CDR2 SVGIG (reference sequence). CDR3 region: CAWSEERRRYEAFF. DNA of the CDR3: TGTGCCTGGAGTGAGGAAAGGCGTAGGTATGAAGCTTTCTTT.

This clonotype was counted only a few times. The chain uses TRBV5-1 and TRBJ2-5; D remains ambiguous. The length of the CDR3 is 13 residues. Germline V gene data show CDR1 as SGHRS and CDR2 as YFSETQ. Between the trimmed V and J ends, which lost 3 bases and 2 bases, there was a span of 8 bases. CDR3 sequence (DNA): TGCGCCAGCAGCTCAAAAATACAAGAGACCCAGTACTTC. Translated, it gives CASSSKIQETQYF.

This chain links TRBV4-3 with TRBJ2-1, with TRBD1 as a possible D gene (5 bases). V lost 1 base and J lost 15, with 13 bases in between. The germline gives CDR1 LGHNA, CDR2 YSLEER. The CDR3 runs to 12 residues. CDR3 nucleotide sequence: TGCGCCAGCAGCCAAGGGGGCAGGGTGAGGTTCTTC. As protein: CASSQGGRVRFF.

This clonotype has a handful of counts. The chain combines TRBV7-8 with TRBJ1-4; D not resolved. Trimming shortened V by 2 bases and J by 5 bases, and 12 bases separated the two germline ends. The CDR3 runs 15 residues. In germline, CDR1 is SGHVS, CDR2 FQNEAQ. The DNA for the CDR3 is TGTGCCAGCAGCTTAAACGCAGAAGGGAATGAAAAACTGTTTTTT. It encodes CASSLNAEGNEKLFF. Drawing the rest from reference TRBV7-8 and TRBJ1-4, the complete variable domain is GAGVSQSPRYKVAKRGQDVALRCDPISGHVSLFWYQQALGQGPEFLTYFQNEAQLDKSGLPSDRFFAERPEGSVSTLKIQRTQQEDSAVYLCASSLNAEGNEKLFFGSGTQLSVL.

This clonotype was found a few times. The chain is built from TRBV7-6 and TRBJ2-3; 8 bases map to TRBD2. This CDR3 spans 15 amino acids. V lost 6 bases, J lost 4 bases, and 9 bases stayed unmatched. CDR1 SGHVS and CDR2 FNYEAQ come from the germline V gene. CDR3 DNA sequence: TGTGCCAGCAGAGGAACAGCGGGAGTAGCAGATACGCAGTATTTT. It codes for CASRGTAGVADTQYF. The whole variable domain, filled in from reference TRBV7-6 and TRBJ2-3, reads GAGVSQSPRYKVTKRGQDVALRCDPISGHVSLYWYRQALGQGPEFLTYFNYEAQQDKSGLPNDRFSAERPEGSISTLTIQRTEQRDSAMYRCASRGTAGVADTQYFGPGTRLTVL.

The CDR3 is CASRQGTSGTYNEQFF. The CDR3 region has the DNA TGTGCCAGCAGGCAAGGTACTAGCGGGACGTACAATGAGCAGTTCTTC. The chain combines TRBV6-5 with TRBJ2-1, with 10 bases that match TRBD2. The CDR3 runs to 16 residues. J was trimmed by 4 bases and V by 6 bases; bases with no gene match: 9. From germline, CDR1 is MNHEY and CDR2 SVGAGI.

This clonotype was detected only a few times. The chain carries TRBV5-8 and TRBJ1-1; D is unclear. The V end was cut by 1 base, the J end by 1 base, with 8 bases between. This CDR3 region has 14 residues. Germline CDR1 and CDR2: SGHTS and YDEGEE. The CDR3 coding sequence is TGTGCCAGCAGCTTGTTCGCCGGGAACACTGAAGCTTTCTTT. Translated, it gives CASSLFAGNTEAFF.